The next 18 T cell receptor beta chains were all read from a single sample in a study of blood T cell repertoires in COVID-19. Generated by immunoSEQ multiplex PCR, the TCRdb table keeps only in-frame clones and is missing some. This table has about 220,000 clones, 85% appearing once. The sequencing input was peripheral blood. The receptors originated from a woman in her 70s with COVID-19, enrolled during active disease.

The J gene is TRBJ1-1, the V gene TRBV5-5; D may be TRBD1 (6 bases). Between the trimmed V and J ends, which lost 2 bases and 0 bases, there was a span of 11 bases. The CDR3 is made up of 15 amino acids. In germline, CDR1 is SGHKS, CDR2 YYEKEE (reference sequence). CDR3 DNA: TGTGCCAGCAGCTTAGGCGGGGGCCTGAACACTGAAGCTTTCTTT. It is translated as CASSLGGGLNTEAFF.

The chain's CDR3 is CASSLRRGNQPQHF. The CDR3, as DNA: TGTGCCAGCAGCTTGCGCCGCGGCAATCAGCCCCAGCATTTT. The rearrangement uses TRBV5-8 and TRBJ1-5; unclear D gene. CDR1 and CDR2 from the germline V gene are SGHTS and YDEGEE. The CDR3 is made up of 14 amino acids. Trimming pared 1 base from V and 2 bases from J, leaving 7 bases between.

This clone was seen a single time. This chain connects TRBV6-2 or TRBV6-3 to TRBJ2-3; 8 nucleotides match TRBD2. This CDR3 spans 15 amino acids. Germline assignment: CDR1 MNHEY and CDR2 SVGEGT. Trimming cost V 4 bases and J 6 bases; bases outside gene matches: 9. CDR3 in amino acids: CASSSAGGGYDTQYF. The CDR3 DNA sequence: TGTGCCAGCAGTTCTGCTGGCGGGGGGTATGATACGCAGTATTTT.

This clone has just a few counts. The chain employs TRBV5-1 and TRBJ1-1; D remains unclear. CDR3 length: 13 amino acids. Germline V gene lookup returns CDR1 SGHRS and CDR2 YFSETQ. V shed 0 bases and J shed 0 bases, with 3 bases lying between them. CDR3 coding DNA: TGCGCCAGCAGCTTGGACATGAACACTGAAGCTTTCTTT. Translating gives CASSLDMNTEAFF. The whole variable domain, filled in from reference TRBV5-1 and TRBJ1-1, reads KAGVTQTPRYLIKTRGQQVTLSCSPISGHRSVSWYQQTPGQGLQFLFEYFSETQRNKGNFPGRFSGRQFSNSRSEMNVSTLELGDSALYLCASSLDMNTEAFFGQGTRLTVV.

The chain uses TRBV3-1 (or the pseudogene TRBV3-2) and TRBJ2-7, with 9 positions matching TRBD2. The germline V gene encodes CDR1 LGHDT and CDR2 YNNKEL (reference sequence). The CDR3 loop spans 13 amino acids. V was pared by 5 bases and J by 12 bases, with 11 bases of the junction left unmatched. CDR3 nucleotide sequence: TGTGCCAGCAGCATATCGACCGGGACTAGCTCGTACTTC. Its protein is CASSISTGTSSYF.

Comments on this clone: Other DNA sequences in this specimen translate into the identical CDR3. This chain joins TRBV7-3 and TRBJ1-1; D may be TRBD1 (6 bases). The CDR3 has 13 amino acids. V was pared by 5 bases and J by 1 base, with 8 bases between. CDR1 SGHTA and CDR2 FQGTGA come from the germline V gene. The CDR3 nucleotides read TGTGCCAGCAGCCTGGGACAGAACACTGAAGCTTTCTTT. It translates to CASSLGQNTEAFF. The variable domain in full, with the rest retrieved from reference TRBV7-3 and TRBJ1-1, is GAGVSQTPSNKVTEKGKYVELRCDPISGHTALYWYRQSLGQGPEFLIYFQGTGAADDSGLPNDRFFAVRPEGSVSTLKIQRTERGDSAVYLCASSLGQNTEAFFGQGTRLTVV.

The chain carries TRBV5-6 and TRBJ2-3; 11 nucleotides match TRBD1. From germline, CDR1 is SGHDT and CDR2 YYEEEE. With 1 base clipped from V and 5 bases from J, the junction kept 9 bases outside the gene matches. This CDR3 contains 17 residues. The CDR3: CASSLNLGQGAGDTQYF. For the CDR3, the DNA is TGTGCCAGCAGCTTGAATTTAGGACAGGGGGCAGGAGATACGCAGTATTTT.

The chain employs TRBV9 and TRBJ2-2; 9 nucleotides match TRBD2. Germline values: CDR1 SGDLS, CDR2 YYNGEE. V lost 0 bases and J lost 6; bases outside the gene matches: 6. CDR3 length equals 16 residues. CDR3 loop: CASSVGVAGVAGELFF. CDR3 DNA: TGTGCCAGCAGCGTAGGCGTAGCGGGAGTGGCCGGGGAGCTGTTTTTT.

V and J are TRBV23-1 and TRBJ1-2, with 9 nucleotides matching TRBD1. TRBV23-1 qualifies as an ORF whose function is uncertain. This CDR3 comprises 17 residues. After removal of 1 base from V and 6 bases from J, the junction contained 12 bases not matched to a gene. CDR3 sequence reads: CASSQLMDRGFRHGYTF. The CDR3 coding sequence is TGCGCCAGCAGTCAATTAATGGACAGGGGCTTTCGGCATGGCTACACCTTC.

With respect to this clone: Relative to the germline gene, one junction end is altered; a read error may explain this. This chain links TRBV7-9 with TRBJ2-4; a possible D gene is TRBD1 (5 bases). Germline CDR1 is SEHNR and CDR2 is FQNEAQ (reference sequence). This CDR3 comprises 14 residues. The DNA for the CDR3 is TGTGCCAGCACCACCGGACAAGCCCAAAACATTCAGTACTTC. Protein: CASTTGQAQNIQYF.

This clone was found once. The chain employs TRBV18 and TRBJ2-5; D is undetermined. This CDR3 contains 14 residues. The V end lost 0 bases, the J end lost 4 bases, and 9 bases lay between the germline ends. Germline V CDR1 and CDR2: KGHSH, LQKENI. In DNA, the CDR3 is TGTGCCAGCTCACCACCCCCTGTCGGAGAGACCCAGTACTTC. Translated: CASSPPPVGETQYF.

The CDR3 region has the DNA TGTGCCAGCAGTCGTTCCGCCCGTCGGAGGGAAAAACACACTGAAGCTTTCTTT. Its protein product is CASSRSARRREKHTEAFF. This chain joins TRBV5-8 and TRBJ1-1; unclear D gene. CDR1 is SGHTS, CDR2 YDEGEE, per germline. V gave up 5 bases and J gave up 3 bases, with 26 bases separating them. This CDR3 spans 18 amino acids.

There are a few counts of this clone. The V and J genes are TRBV5-4 and TRBJ1-3; possibly TRBD1 for D (6 bases). CDR3 size: 14 residues. Between the trimmed V and J ends, which lost 4 bases and 3 bases, there was a span of 11 bases. The germline CDR1 and CDR2 sequences are SGHNT and YYREEE (reference sequence). CDR3 protein: CASSPGVLGNTIYF. Written as DNA, the CDR3 is TGTGCCAGCAGCCCAGGGGTACTTGGAAACACCATATATTTT. The whole variable domain, filled in from reference TRBV5-4 and TRBJ1-3, reads ETGVTQSPTHLIKTRGQQVTLRCSSQSGHNTVSWYQQALGQGPQFIFQYYREEENGRGNFPPRFSGLQFPNYSSELNVNALELDDSALYLCASSPGVLGNTIYFGEGSWLTVV.

The chain is built from TRBV28 and TRBJ2-7; 7 bases are shared with TRBD2. Germline V gives CDR1 MDHEN, CDR2 SYDVKM. V lost 3 bases, J lost 1 base, and 3 bases stayed unmatched. This CDR3 has 14 residues. DNA for the CDR3: TGTGCCAGCAGTTTCCAGGGAGGGTCCTACGAGCAGTACTTC. Amino acid sequence: CASSFQGGSYEQYF.

The chain joins TRBV6-5 to TRBJ1-1; 9 bases are a match to TRBD1. The CDR3 extends over 13 amino acids. Germline loops: CDR1 MNHEY, CDR2 SVGAGI. V lost 5 bases and J lost 7; bases outside the gene matches: 5. The CDR3 is CASSLGQGFEAFF. CDR3 in DNA: TGTGCCAGCAGTCTCGGACAGGGGTTTGAAGCTTTCTTT.

The chain combines TRBV10-3 with TRBJ1-1; TRBD1 matches 7 bases. The V gene's germline CDR1 is ENHRY and CDR2 SYGVKD. J was trimmed by 3 bases and V by 8 bases; bases with no gene match: 9. The CDR3 totals 14 residues. The CDR3 reads CAIRKRQGDTEAFF. CDR3 coding DNA: TGTGCCATCCGTAAGAGGCAGGGGGACACTGAAGCTTTCTTT.

In its sample, this clone was seen once. The chain couples TRBV9 to TRBJ1-5; D is unclear. The length of the CDR3 is 15 residues. Germline CDR1 and CDR2: SGDLS and YYNGEE. Trimming cost V 4 bases and J 0 bases, with 11 bases left between them. The CDR3 DNA is TGTGCCAGCAGCACTTCCGGGGATAGCAATCAGCCCCAGCATTTT. It is translated as CASSTSGDSNQPQHF.

This chain links TRBV4-3 with TRBJ1-3, with TRBD1 identical over 7 bases. After removal of 0 bases from V and 2 bases from J, the junction contained 7 bases not matched to a gene. Germline lookup yields CDR1 LGHNA and CDR2 YSLEER. The CDR3 loop spans 17 amino acids. CDR3 in amino acids: CASSQDAAGGAGNTIYF. The CDR3 bases are TGCGCCAGCAGCCAAGATGCCGCAGGGGGTGCTGGAAACACCATATATTTT.